The 7 T cell receptor beta chains given below trace back to one sample, sequenced in a study of identical twins. MiXCR was run by TCRdb on the 5' RACE reads, yielding one entry per CDR3 protein. The data contain approximately 470,000 distinct CDR3 sequences, approximately 15% of them singletons. The same sample was also used in a study of yellow fever vaccine responses in identical twins.

The sequenced sample consisted of CD4+ T cells sorted from blood. Receptors were obtained from a woman between 18 and 30 years old in good health.

This clonotype was counted a few times. The chain carries TRBV5-1 and TRBJ2-3, with D uncertain. The germline V and J ends were trimmed by 1 base and 0 bases, with 9 bases remaining between them. Germline CDR1 is SGHRS and CDR2 is YFSETQ. The CDR3 contains 15 residues. Here the CDR3 reads CASSLYRASTDTQYF. As DNA, the CDR3 is TGCGCCAGCAGCTTGTACCGGGCTAGCACAGATACGCAGTATTTT. Looking up the rest from reference TRBV5-1 and TRBJ2-3 gives the full variable domain: KAGVTQTPRYLIKTRGQQVTLSCSPISGHRSVSWYQQTPGQGLQFLFEYFSETQRNKGNFPGRFSGRQFSNSRSEMNVSTLELGDSALYLCASSLYRASTDTQYFGPGTRLTVL.

J is TRBJ2-3 and V is TRBV14, with 9 nucleotides matching TRBD1. J gave up 4 bases and V 4 bases, and 12 bases lay outside the gene matches. Germline V gene sequence: CDR1 SGHDN, CDR2 FVKESK. This CDR3 is built from 17 residues. CDR3 amino acids: CASSPMGGTGLSDTQYF. DNA of the CDR3: TGTGCCAGCAGCCCCATGGGAGGGACAGGGCTGTCAGATACGCAGTATTTT.

This clonotype was seen repeatedly, ten times or more. The chain joins TRBV12-3 or TRBV12-4 to TRBJ2-5; 7 bases align to TRBD1. This CDR3 spans 14 amino acids. V was pared by 4 bases and J by 4 bases, with 6 bases of the junction left unmatched. The CDR3 here is CASSSTGVPETQYF. The CDR3 nucleotides are TGTGCCAGCAGTTCAACAGGGGTTCCAGAGACCCAGTACTTC.

The CDR3 DNA follows: TGTGCCAGCAGCGGGGGGGGAGGAGTCTGGAACACCGGGGAGCTGTTTTTT. It specifies CASSGGGGVWNTGELFF. This chain links TRBV5-5 with TRBJ2-2, with 7 bases lining up with TRBD2. CDR3 length: 17 amino acids. V shed 4 bases and J 1 base; nucleotides not matched to a gene: 10. CDR1 is SGHKS and CDR2 is YYEKEE in the germline V gene (reference sequence).

This sequence joins TRBV15 and TRBJ1-5; D is uncertain. The CDR3 has 12 amino acids. The V end was cut by 5 bases, the J end by 7 bases, with 9 bases between. Germline-derived CDR1 and CDR2 are LNHNV and YYDKDF (reference sequence). The CDR3 DNA is TGTGCCACCAGCGGTACAAACCAGCCCCAGCATTTT. This gives the protein CATSGTNQPQHF.

The chain is built from TRBV12-3 or TRBV12-4 and TRBJ2-5; perhaps TRBD2 as D (6 bases). The CDR3 length is 15 residues. The V and J ends lost 3 bases and 1 base respectively, with 12 bases between them. The CDR3 bases are TGTGCCAGCAGTTTCGGGGGTGGCTTCCAAGAGACCCAGTACTTC. Its translation: CASSFGGGFQETQYF.

This clonotype was detected only a few times. This sequence joins TRBV9 and TRBJ2-5; D possibly uses TRBD1 or TRBD2 (5 bases each). Germline V lookup: CDR1 SGDLS, CDR2 YYNGEE. V lost 4 bases and J lost 3, with 16 bases in between. This CDR3 spans 15 amino acids. DNA for the CDR3: TGTGCCAGCAGCCCCGGGACCCGAACGGAAGAGACCCAGTACTTC. This translates into CASSPGTRTEETQYF.